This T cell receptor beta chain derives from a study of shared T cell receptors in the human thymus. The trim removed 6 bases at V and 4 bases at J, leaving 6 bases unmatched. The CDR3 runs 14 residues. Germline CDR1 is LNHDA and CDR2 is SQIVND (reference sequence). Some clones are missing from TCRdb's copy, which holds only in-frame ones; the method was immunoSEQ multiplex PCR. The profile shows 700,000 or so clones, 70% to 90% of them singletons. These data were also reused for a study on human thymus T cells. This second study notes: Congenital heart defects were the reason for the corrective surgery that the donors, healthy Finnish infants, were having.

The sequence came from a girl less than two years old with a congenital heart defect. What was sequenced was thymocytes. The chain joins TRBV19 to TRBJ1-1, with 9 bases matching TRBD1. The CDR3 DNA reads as TGTGCCAGTAGCCGGACAGGGGTCTTCACTGAAGCTTTCTTT. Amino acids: CASSRTGVFTEAFF.